The 5 T cell receptor beta chains listed next were all sequenced from one sample in a study of T cells expressing NK-cell markers. Reprocessing the 5' RACE reads, TCRdb reports a single entry for every CDR3 protein and omits DNA. The table gives about 150,000 distinct CDR3 sequences; the top ten clones make up just over 20% of it. Sequenced: blood T cells: a sorted CD56 or NKG2C T cell subset, CD4+ or CD8+ T cells, or bulk PBMC T cells (not recorded which). The receptors were sampled from a man between 18 and 69 years old in good health.

The J gene is TRBJ2-1, the V gene TRBV28; without DNA, the TCRdb call of TRBD2 cannot be checked. Germline V gives CDR1 MDHEN, CDR2 SYDVKM. CDR3 length: 15 residues. CDR3 sequence reads: CASALGAVSYNEQFF.

This chain connects TRBV6-1 to TRBJ2-7; as DNA is missing, the TRBD2 call by TCRdb cannot be tested. Germline V lookup: CDR1 MNHNS, CDR2 SASEGT. This CDR3 is 14 amino acids long. The CDR3 is CASSEQGPLAGADF.

CDR3 sequence: CASSTPPGDTEAFF. The chain uses TRBV12-3 or TRBV12-4 and TRBJ1-1; the D call of TRBD1 rests on TCRdb alone, since no DNA is present to check it. This CDR3 region has 14 residues.

V and J are TRBV29-1 and TRBJ1-2; the TCRdb D gene call, TRBD1, has no DNA to confirm it. The CDR3 totals 15 residues. Germline lookup yields CDR1 SQVTM and CDR2 ANQGSEA. This CDR3 is CSVGVGQGSGYGYTF. Full variable domain (missing parts from reference TRBV29-1 and TRBJ1-2): SAVISQKPSRDICQRGTSLTIQCQVDSQVTMMFWYRQQPGQSLTLIATANQGSEATYESGFVIDKFPISRPNLTFSTLTVSNMSPEDSSIYLCSVGVGQGSGYGYTFGSGTRLTVV.

The J gene is TRBJ1-4, the V gene TRBV7-9; TCRdb calls TRBD1, which cannot be checked without DNA. The length of the CDR3 is 16 residues. Germline V gene sequence: CDR1 SEHNR, CDR2 FQNEAQ (reference sequence). The CDR3 loop is CASSSRLDRAREKLFF.